The 2 T cell receptor beta chains listed next were all sequenced from one sample in a study of control samples from healthy donors and cancer patients. Generated by immunoSEQ multiplex PCR, the TCRdb table keeps only in-frame clones and is missing some. The sample records 190,000 or so clones, approximately 92% being singletons. The specimen sequenced was blood. The receptor source for this set is a man aged 18 to 30 in good health.

The V call is TRBV2, the J call TRBJ2-3, with a tentative D call TRBD1 (6 bases). CDR3 length: 14 amino acids. Germline V lookup: CDR1 SNHLY, CDR2 FYNNEI. Between the trimmed V and J ends, which lost 5 bases and 3 bases, there was a span of 12 bases. DNA for the CDR3: TGTGCCAGCAGTACAGGGAGTAGAACAGATACGCAGTATTTT. Encoded protein: CASSTGSRTDTQYF.

The chain uses TRBV12-5 and TRBJ1-6; D remains ambiguous. This CDR3 has 15 amino acids. V lost 1 base and J 0 bases, leaving 4 bases between the germline ends. Germline loops: CDR1 LGHNT, CDR2 FRNRAP. Here the CDR3 DNA reads TGTGCTAGTGGTTTGGGTAGCTCCTATAATTCACCCCTCCACTTT. Its protein product is CASGLGSSYNSPLHF.